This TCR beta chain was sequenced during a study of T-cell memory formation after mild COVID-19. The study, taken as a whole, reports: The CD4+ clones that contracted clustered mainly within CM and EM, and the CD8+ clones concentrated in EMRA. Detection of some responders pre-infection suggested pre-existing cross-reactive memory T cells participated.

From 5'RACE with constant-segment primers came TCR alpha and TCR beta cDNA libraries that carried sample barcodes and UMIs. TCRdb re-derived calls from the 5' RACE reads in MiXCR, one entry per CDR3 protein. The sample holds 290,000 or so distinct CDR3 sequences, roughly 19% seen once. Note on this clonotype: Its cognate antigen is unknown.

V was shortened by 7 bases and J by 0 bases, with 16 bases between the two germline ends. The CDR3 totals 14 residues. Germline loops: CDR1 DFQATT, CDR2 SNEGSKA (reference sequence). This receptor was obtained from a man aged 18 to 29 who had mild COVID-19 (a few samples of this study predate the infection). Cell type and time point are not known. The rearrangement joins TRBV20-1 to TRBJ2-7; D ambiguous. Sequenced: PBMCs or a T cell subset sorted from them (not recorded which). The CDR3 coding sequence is TGCAGTGTCCTACTACTGCATAGCTCCTACGAGCAGTACTTC. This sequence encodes CSVLLLHSSYEQYF.